This entry lists 15 T cell receptor beta chains sequenced from one sample in a study of T cell responses to AZD1222 COVID-19 vaccine. The method was immunoSEQ multiplex PCR; TCRdb's version includes in-frame clones alone and lacks a portion of them. The sample carries approximately 190,000 clones, just over 90% recorded once. The starting material was peripheral blood, obtained on day 0 of AZD1222 vaccination. These receptors originate from an adult in good health.

The chain has TRBV2 and TRBJ1-2; D might be TRBD1 (6 bases). Germline V gives CDR1 SNHLY, CDR2 FYNNEI. V lost 1 base to trimming and J lost 5 bases, with 23 bases between them. The CDR3 consists of 18 residues. This CDR3 reads CASSEVPSRNLGGYGYTF. CDR3 coding DNA: TGTGCCAGCAGTGAAGTCCCGTCACGTAATTTAGGGGGATATGGCTACACCTTC. Filled out from reference TRBV2 and TRBJ1-2, the complete variable domain reads EPEVTQTPSHQVTQMGQEVILRCVPISNHLYFYWYRQILGQKVEFLVSFYNNEISEKSEIFDDQFSVERPDGSNFTLKIRSTKLEDSAMYFCASSEVPSRNLGGYGYTFGSGTRLTVV.

V gene TRBV5-6 combines with J gene TRBJ2-7, with D possibly matching TRBD1 (6 bases). Germline CDR1 reads SGHDT; CDR2 reads YYEEEE. This CDR3 contains 13 residues. The germline V and J ends were trimmed by 4 bases and 7 bases, with 15 bases remaining between them. This CDR3 reads CASSLGQIREQYF. The CDR3 coding sequence is TGTGCCAGCAGCCTCGGACAGATCAGGGAGCAGTACTTC.

This clone has just one count. The genes are TRBV5-1 and TRBJ2-1, with 8 bases identical to TRBD2. CDR1 and CDR2 (germline): SGHRS, YFSETQ. The CDR3 spans 15 residues. Trimming took 3 bases from V and 0 from J; bases not matched to a gene: 2. CDR3 sequence reads: CASSSGTSSYNEQFF. For the CDR3, the DNA is TGCGCCAGCAGCTCTGGGACTAGCTCCTACAATGAGCAGTTCTTC.

This clone was detected once. V gene TRBV7-3 combines with J gene TRBJ2-1; TRBD2 is a possible D gene (5 bases). Germline CDR1 is SGHTA and CDR2 is FQGTGA. The CDR3 loop spans 15 amino acids. Deletions cut 5 bases from V and 3 bases from J, with 14 bases between. The CDR3 DNA reads as TGTGCCAGCAGCCCCCAGAGCCGGGGCTACAATGAGCAGTTCTTC. Translation: CASSPQSRGYNEQFF.

This clone has just a few counts. The chain couples TRBV7-3 to TRBJ2-1; maybe TRBD2 (6 bases). The V and J ends lost 5 bases and 8 bases respectively, with 16 bases between them. CDR3 length: 14 residues. The germline CDR1 and CDR2 sequences are SGHTA and FQGTGA. The CDR3 here is CASSTRRAGDEQFF. DNA for the CDR3: TGTGCCAGCAGCACACGGAGGGCCGGCGATGAGCAGTTCTTC.

The chain carries TRBV6-5 and TRBJ1-4, with 7 bases that match TRBD1. Germline V CDR1 and CDR2: MNHEY, SVGAGI. This CDR3 region has 14 residues. V lost 7 bases to trimming and J lost 4 bases; unmatched junction nucleotides: 6. The CDR3 nucleotides are TGTGCCAGCAAGGACAGGCCCATTAATGAAAAACTGTTTTTT. It codes for CASKDRPINEKLFF.

The CDR3 nucleotides read TGTGCCAGCTCACCGGGGCCGGCTGGTGGCAATCAGCCCCAGCATTTT. Its translation is CASSPGPAGGNQPQHF. The chain has TRBV18 and TRBJ1-5; possible D gene TRBD1, 5 bases. Between the trimmed V and J ends, which lost 3 bases and 2 bases, there was a span of 14 bases. This CDR3 region has 16 residues. Germline-derived CDR1 and CDR2 are KGHSH and LQKENI.

J is TRBJ1-1 and V is TRBV6-2 or TRBV6-3, with a tentative D call TRBD1 (5 bases). The CDR3 contains 14 residues. CDR1 and CDR2 from the germline V gene are MNHEY and SVGEGT. V was shortened by 6 bases and J by 5 bases, with 16 bases between the two germline ends. The CDR3 here is CASSSGTRLTEAFF. In nucleotides, the CDR3 is TGTGCCAGCAGCTCCGGGACTAGGTTGACTGAAGCTTTCTTT.

The V call is TRBV5-1, the J call TRBJ2-2; D is unresolved. The ends were cut back, 4 bases at V and 0 bases at J, with 13 bases in the middle. Germline V gene data show CDR1 as SGHRS and CDR2 as YFSETQ. The CDR3 is made up of 16 amino acids. Here the CDR3 reads CASSTVQTSNTGELFF. In DNA form, the CDR3 reads TGCGCCAGCAGCACCGTCCAGACTTCGAACACCGGGGAGCTGTTTTTT.

J is TRBJ2-2 and V is TRBV5-1; the D gene is possibly TRBD2 (7 bases). The CDR3 is made up of 17 amino acids. Trimming shortened V by 2 bases and J by 0 bases, and 14 bases separated the two germline ends. Germline lookup yields CDR1 SGHRS and CDR2 YFSETQ. CDR3 nucleotide sequence: TGCGCCAGCAGCTTTCCCACAGGGAGGGCGAACACCGGGGAGCTGTTTTTT. Translating it yields CASSFPTGRANTGELFF.

V is TRBV6-5 and J is TRBJ2-2; 8 nucleotides align to TRBD2. The CDR3 runs to 15 residues. J lost 5 bases, V lost 10 bases, and 12 bases had no gene match. From germline, CDR1 is MNHEY and CDR2 SVGAGI. CDR3 residues: CATTGGGGFTGELFF. The CDR3, as DNA: TGTGCCACAACGGGTGGCGGGGGGTTTACCGGGGAGCTGTTTTTT.

The V gene is TRBV4-3, the J gene TRBJ1-2; D is possibly TRBD1 (6 bases). In germline, CDR1 is LGHNA, CDR2 YSLEER. This CDR3 contains 14 residues. Trimming left V 0 bases short and J 4 bases short, with 9 bases between. The CDR3 nucleotides are TGCGCCAGCAGCCAAGATGGCAGGGGCTATGGCTACACCTTC. The encoded protein is CASSQDGRGYGYTF.

The chain couples TRBV5-6 to TRBJ1-3, with a possible D match to TRBD1 (6 bases). The germline CDR1 and CDR2 sequences are SGHDT and YYEEEE. The CDR3 has 16 residues. Between the trimmed V and J ends, which lost 4 bases and 3 bases, there was a span of 17 bases. The chain's CDR3 is CASSNNRERRGNTIYF. CDR3 DNA: TGTGCCAGCAGCAACAACAGGGAAAGGCGTGGAAACACCATATATTTT.

The genes are TRBV27 and TRBJ2-7; TRBD2 aligns across 12 bases. Looked up from germline, CDR1 is MNHEY and CDR2 is SMNVEV (reference sequence). This CDR3 has 19 amino acids. V dropped 0 bases and J dropped 5; count of bases not matched to a gene: 14. This CDR3 reads CASSLSLAGGPGERHEQYF. Written as DNA, the CDR3 is TGTGCCAGCAGTTTATCGCTAGCGGGAGGGCCAGGGGAGAGGCACGAGCAGTACTTC.

This sequence joins TRBV7-9 and TRBJ1-3; TRBD1 agrees at 7 bases. CDR1 is SEHNR, CDR2 FQNEAQ, per germline (reference sequence). CDR3 length: 14 amino acids. With 5 bases clipped from V and 2 bases from J, the junction kept 3 bases outside the gene matches. CDR3 protein: CASSKQGAGNTIYF. In DNA, the CDR3 is TGTGCCAGCAGCAAGCAGGGGGCTGGAAACACCATATATTTT.